The T cell receptor beta chain under discussion was sequenced for a study of cytomegalovirus exposure and HLA in healthy donors. Study-wide results and caveats: Further analysis, carried out later, found HLA-associated TCR beta chains more clonally expanded than equally common other chains.

PCR employed 60 Vbeta and 13 Jbeta primers. The assay was immunoSEQ multiplex PCR, and TCRdb's table has in-frame clones only and misses some. The data show 150,000 or so clones, 60% to 85% seen once. The donors, nominally healthy at sampling, likely had unrecorded immune exposures. For this clone: Its antigen is unknown.

Input material: PBMCs. This sequence originates from a middle-aged man in good health and CMV-seropositive.

The CDR3 is CASGRETQYF. CDR3 bases: TGTGCCAGCGGTAGAGAGACCCAGTACTTC. The chain uses TRBV28 and TRBJ2-5; no clear D. The CDR3 loop spans 10 amino acids. Trimming took 8 bases from V and 4 from J, leaving 5 bases between them. Germline V CDR1 and CDR2: MDHEN, SYDVKM.